Presented here are 3 T cell receptor beta chains from one specimen sequenced in a study of blood T cell repertoires in COVID-19. TCRdb's table, derived via immunoSEQ multiplex PCR, lists solely in-frame clones and lacks some. Of about 260,000 clones in the sample, 75% to 95% were seen once. Sequencing input: peripheral blood. The receptors shown here come from a young adult with COVID-19, enrolled during active disease.

The V gene is TRBV24-1, the J gene TRBJ2-1; no clear D gene. In germline, CDR1 is KGHDR, CDR2 SFDVKD. Trimming took 2 bases from V and 4 from J, leaving 5 bases between them. The CDR3 sequence is 13 residues long. The CDR3 is CATSDSRYNEQFF. The CDR3 DNA follows: TGTGCCACCAGTGATTCTAGGTACAATGAGCAGTTCTTC.

V is TRBV10-3 and J is TRBJ2-7; 8 bases agree with TRBD1. V lost 7 bases to trimming and J lost 0 bases; unmatched junction nucleotides: 5. There are 14 residues in the CDR3. Germline V gives CDR1 ENHRY, CDR2 SYGVKD. As DNA, the CDR3 is TGTGCCATCATTAGGACAGGGAGCTCCTACGAGCAGTACTTC. Translating it yields CAIIRTGSSYEQYF.

The chain couples TRBV24-1 to TRBJ2-2, with 10 bases matching TRBD2. Germline V gene data show CDR1 as KGHDR and CDR2 as SFDVKD. Trimming at V came to 1 base and at J to 4 bases, leaving 2 bases not matched to a gene. This CDR3 has 16 residues. This CDR3 is CATSDFSSGSTGELFF. The CDR3 bases are TGTGCCACCAGTGATTTCTCTAGCGGGAGCACCGGGGAGCTGTTTTTT.